This T cell receptor beta chain was sequenced in a study of blood T cell repertoires in COVID-19. Study overall: Samples taken during acute and convalescent COVID-19 were collected in the United States, Italy and Spain. The analysed material was cDNA or gDNA that came from T cells, B-cell-depleted T cells, or PBMCs.

Seattle's enrolled individuals joined amid active infection and were then monitored longitudinally. As processed by the authors: For nucleated cells, counts were estimated from reference gene primer amplification. Sequenced by immunoSEQ multiplex PCR; TCRdb stores in-frame clones only, minus some. For V, J and clone size, that table is used; D and trimming come from the DNA. The sample yields 200,000 to 250,000 clones, about 83% seen once. The sequencing input was peripheral blood. The sequence derives from a woman in her 30s with COVID-19, enrolled during active disease.

CDR3 nucleotides: TGTGCCAGCAGCTTTGGTTCCGTCGCAGGTACTAGCTCGTTCTTC. It is translated as CASSFGSVAGTSSFF. V usage is TRBV7-2 and J usage is TRBJ2-1, with a tentative D call TRBD2 (6 bases). CDR1 is SGHTA and CDR2 is FQGNSA in the germline V gene. The CDR3 totals 15 residues. Trimming pared 3 bases from V and 15 bases from J, leaving 24 bases between.